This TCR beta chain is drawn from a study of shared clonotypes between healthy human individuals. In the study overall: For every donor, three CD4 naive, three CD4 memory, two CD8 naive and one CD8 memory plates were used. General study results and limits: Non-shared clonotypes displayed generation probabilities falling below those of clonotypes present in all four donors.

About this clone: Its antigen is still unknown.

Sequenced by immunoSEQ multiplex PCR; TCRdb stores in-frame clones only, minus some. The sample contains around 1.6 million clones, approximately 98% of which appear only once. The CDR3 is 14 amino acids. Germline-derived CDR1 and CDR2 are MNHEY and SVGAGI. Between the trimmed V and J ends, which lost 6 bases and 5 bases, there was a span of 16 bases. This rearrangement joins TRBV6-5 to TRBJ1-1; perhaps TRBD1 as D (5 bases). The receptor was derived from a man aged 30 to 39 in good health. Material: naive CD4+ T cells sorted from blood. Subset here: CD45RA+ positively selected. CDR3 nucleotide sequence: TGTGCCAGCAGGGAAACAGGAGTTAGAACTGAAGCTTTCTTT. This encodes CASRETGVRTEAFF.